This T cell receptor (beta chain) emerged from a study of cytomegalovirus exposure and HLA in healthy donors. Germline values: CDR1 LNHDA, CDR2 SQIVND (reference sequence). The length of the CDR3 is 19 residues. V lost 6 bases and J lost 2; bases outside the gene matches: 12. PCR primers comprised 60 Vbeta and 13 Jbeta primers. Generated by immunoSEQ multiplex PCR, the TCRdb table keeps only in-frame clones and is missing some. The sample yields approximately 93,000 clones, of which the top ten take up 3.4%. The V and J genes are TRBV19 and TRBJ2-3; TRBD2 matches 15 bases. The clonotype was recovered from a woman aged 25 to 39 in good health and CMV-seronegative. The sequenced sample consisted of PBMCs. CDR3 sequence reads: CASRPGLAGGLRFTDTQYF. As DNA, the CDR3 is TGTGCCAGTAGACCGGGACTAGCGGGAGGTCTTAGGTTCACAGATACGCAGTATTTT.